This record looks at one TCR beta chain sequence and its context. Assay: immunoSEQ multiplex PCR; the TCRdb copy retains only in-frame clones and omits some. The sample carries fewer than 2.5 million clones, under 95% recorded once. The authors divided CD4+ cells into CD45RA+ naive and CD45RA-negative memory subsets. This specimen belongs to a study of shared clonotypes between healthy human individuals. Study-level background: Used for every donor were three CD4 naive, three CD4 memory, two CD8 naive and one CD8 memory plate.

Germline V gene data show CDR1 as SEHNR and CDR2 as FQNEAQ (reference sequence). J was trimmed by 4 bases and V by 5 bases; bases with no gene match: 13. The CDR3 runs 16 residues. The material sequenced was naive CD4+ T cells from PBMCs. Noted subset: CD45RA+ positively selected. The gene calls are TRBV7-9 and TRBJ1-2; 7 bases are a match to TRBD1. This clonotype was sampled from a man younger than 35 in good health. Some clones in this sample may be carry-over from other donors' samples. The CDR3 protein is CASSPGTAYIPYGYTF. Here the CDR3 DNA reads TGTGCCAGCAGCCCGGGGACAGCCTATATTCCCTATGGCTACACCTTC.